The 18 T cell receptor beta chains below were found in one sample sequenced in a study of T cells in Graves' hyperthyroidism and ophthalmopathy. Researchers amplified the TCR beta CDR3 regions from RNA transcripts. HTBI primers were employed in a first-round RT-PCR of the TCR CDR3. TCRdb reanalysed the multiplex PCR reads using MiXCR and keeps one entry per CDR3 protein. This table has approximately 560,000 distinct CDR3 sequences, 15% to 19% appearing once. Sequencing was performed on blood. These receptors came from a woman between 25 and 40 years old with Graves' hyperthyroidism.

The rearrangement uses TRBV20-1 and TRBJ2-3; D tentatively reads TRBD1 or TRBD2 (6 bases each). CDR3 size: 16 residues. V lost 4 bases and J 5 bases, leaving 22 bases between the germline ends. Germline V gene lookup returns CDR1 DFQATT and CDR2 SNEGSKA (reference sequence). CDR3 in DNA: TGCAGTGCTACGGATCCCTACAGGGTCGGGGGAGATACGCAGTATTTT. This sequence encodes CSATDPYRVGGDTQYF.

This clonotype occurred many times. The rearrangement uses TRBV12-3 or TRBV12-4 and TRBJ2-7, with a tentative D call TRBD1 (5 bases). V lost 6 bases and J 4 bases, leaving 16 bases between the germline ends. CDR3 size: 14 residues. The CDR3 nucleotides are TGTGCCAGCAGCACCGCTGACAGAACATACGAGCAGTACTTC. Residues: CASSTADRTYEQYF.

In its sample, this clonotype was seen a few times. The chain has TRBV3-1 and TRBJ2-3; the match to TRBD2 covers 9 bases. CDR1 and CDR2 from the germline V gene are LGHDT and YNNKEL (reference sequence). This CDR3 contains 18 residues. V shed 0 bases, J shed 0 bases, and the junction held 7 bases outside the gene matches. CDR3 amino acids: CASSQDSPSGRSTDTQYF. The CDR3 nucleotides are TGTGCCAGCAGCCAAGATTCTCCCAGCGGGAGGAGCACAGATACGCAGTATTTT.

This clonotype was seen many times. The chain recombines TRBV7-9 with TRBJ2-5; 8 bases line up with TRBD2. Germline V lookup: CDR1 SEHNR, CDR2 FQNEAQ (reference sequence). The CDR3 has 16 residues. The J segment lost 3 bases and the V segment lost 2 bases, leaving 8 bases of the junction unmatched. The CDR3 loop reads CASSLPSGLVEETQYF. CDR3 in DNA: TGTGCCAGCAGCTTACCCTCGGGACTAGTGGAAGAGACCCAGTACTTC.

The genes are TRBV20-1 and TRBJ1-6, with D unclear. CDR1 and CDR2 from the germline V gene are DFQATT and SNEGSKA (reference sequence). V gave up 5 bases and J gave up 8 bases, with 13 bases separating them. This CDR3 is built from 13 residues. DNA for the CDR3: TGCAGTGCTGTCCGGGCCGGAGATTCACCCCTCCACTTT. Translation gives CSAVRAGDSPLHF.

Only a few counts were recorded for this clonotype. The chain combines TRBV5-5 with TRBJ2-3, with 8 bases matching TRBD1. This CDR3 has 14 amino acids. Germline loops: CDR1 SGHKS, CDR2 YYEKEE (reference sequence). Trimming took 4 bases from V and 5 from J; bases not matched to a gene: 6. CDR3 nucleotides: TGTGCCAGCAGCCTCGACAGGGGAGTAGATACGCAGTATTTT. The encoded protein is CASSLDRGVDTQYF.

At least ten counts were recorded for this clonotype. CDR3: CASSRQGQGGNMDTQYF. In DNA form, the CDR3 reads TGTGCCAGCAGCCGCCAAGGACAGGGGGGAAATATGGATACGCAGTATTTT. This chain links TRBV11-2 with TRBJ2-3, with TRBD1 matching 10 bases. The germline gives CDR1 SGHAT, CDR2 FQNNGV. This CDR3 has 17 residues. The junction had 14 bases not matched to a gene; V was cut back by 5 bases and J by 6 bases.

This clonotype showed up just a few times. The CDR3 DNA sequence: TGTGCCAGCAGCTTAGCGTATGCTTTTCAGACCCAGTACTTC. Amino acids: CASSLAYAFQTQYF. The gene calls are TRBV7-8 and TRBJ2-5, with D hard to call. The V end was cut by 0 bases, the J end by 6 bases, with 11 bases between. Germline loops: CDR1 SGHVS, CDR2 FQNEAQ. The CDR3 has 14 residues.

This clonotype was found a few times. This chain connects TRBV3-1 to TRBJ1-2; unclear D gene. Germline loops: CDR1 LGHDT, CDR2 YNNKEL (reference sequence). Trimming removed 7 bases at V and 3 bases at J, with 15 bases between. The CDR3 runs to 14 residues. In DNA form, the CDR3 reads TGTGCCAGCAACTCAAGAGGGCAGCACTATGGCTACACCTTC. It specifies CASNSRGQHYGYTF.

The CDR3 nucleotides are TGTGCCAGCAGCTCCGGGACTAGCGGGAGAAGAAGGGATACGCAGTATTTT. Translating gives CASSSGTSGRRRDTQYF. This rearrangement joins TRBV27 to TRBJ2-3; TRBD2 aligns across 14 bases. Germline CDR1 reads MNHEY; CDR2 reads SMNVEV (reference sequence). The trim removed 6 bases at V and 6 bases at J, leaving 11 bases unmatched. The CDR3 totals 17 residues.

The CDR3 here is CAWSVWGTEAFF. DNA for the CDR3: TGTGCCTGGAGTGTATGGGGCACTGAAGCTTTCTTT. The genes are TRBV30 and TRBJ1-1; D is undetermined. This CDR3 is built from 12 residues. V lost 0 bases and J 4 bases, leaving 6 bases between the germline ends. In germline, CDR1 is GTSNPN, CDR2 SVGIG (reference sequence).

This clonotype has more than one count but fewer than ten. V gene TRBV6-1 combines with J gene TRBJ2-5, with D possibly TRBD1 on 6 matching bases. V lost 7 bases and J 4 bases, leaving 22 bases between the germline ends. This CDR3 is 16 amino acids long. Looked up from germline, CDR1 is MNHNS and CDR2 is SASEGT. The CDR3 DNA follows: TGTGCCAGCATGAGGGCAGGGAGCGGCAGGGGAGAGACCCAGTACTTC. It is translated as CASMRAGSGRGETQYF.

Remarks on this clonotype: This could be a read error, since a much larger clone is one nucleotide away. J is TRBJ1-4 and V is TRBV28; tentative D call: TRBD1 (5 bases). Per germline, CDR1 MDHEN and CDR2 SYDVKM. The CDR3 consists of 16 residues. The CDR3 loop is CVSSPSDRATNEKLFF. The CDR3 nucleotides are TGTGTCAGCAGTCCCTCCGACAGAGCAACTAATGAAAAACTGTTTTTT.

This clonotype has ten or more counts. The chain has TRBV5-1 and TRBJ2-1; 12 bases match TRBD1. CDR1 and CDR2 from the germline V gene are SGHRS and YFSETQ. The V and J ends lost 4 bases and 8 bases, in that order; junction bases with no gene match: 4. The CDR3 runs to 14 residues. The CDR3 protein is CASSRDRGLDEQFF. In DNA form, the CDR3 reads TGCGCCAGCAGCCGGGACAGGGGGCTGGATGAGCAGTTCTTC. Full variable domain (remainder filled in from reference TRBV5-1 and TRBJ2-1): KAGVTQTPRYLIKTRGQQVTLSCSPISGHRSVSWYQQTPGQGLQFLFEYFSETQRNKGNFPGRFSGRQFSNSRSEMNVSTLELGDSALYLCASSRDRGLDEQFFGPGTRLTVL.

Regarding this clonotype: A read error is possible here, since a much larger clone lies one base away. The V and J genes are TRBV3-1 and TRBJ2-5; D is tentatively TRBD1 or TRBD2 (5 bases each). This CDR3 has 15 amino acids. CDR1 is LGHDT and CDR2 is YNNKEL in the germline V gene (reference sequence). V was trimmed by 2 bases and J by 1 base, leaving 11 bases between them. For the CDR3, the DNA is TGTGCCAGCAGCCAATGGGGACCGGGCCAAGAGACCCAGTACTTC. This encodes CASSQWGPGQETQYF.

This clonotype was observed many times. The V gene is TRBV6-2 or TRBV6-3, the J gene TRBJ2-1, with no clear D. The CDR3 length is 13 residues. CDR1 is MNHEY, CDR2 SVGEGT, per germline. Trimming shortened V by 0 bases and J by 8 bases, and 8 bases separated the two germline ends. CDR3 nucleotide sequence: TGTGCCAGCAGTTACTCGAAGGATCATGAGCAGTTCTTC. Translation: CASSYSKDHEQFF.

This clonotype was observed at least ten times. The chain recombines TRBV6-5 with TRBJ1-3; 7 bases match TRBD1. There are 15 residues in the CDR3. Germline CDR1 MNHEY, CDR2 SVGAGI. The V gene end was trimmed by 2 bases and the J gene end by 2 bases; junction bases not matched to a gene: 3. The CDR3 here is CASSYRGQAGNTIYF. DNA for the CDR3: TGTGCCAGCAGTTACCGTGGACAGGCTGGAAACACCATATATTTT.

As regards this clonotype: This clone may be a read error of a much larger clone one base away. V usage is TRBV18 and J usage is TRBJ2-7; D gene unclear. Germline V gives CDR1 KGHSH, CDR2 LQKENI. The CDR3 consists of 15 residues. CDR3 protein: CASSPSWRTSDEQYF. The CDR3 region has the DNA TGTGCCAGCTCACCCAGCTGGCGGACCTCCGACGAGCAGTACTTC.